This T cell receptor (beta chain) appears in the sequencing data of a study of cytomegalovirus exposure and HLA in healthy donors. Use of 60 Vbeta and 13 Jbeta primers characterized the PCR. TCRdb keeps only in-frame clones here, not all; method: immunoSEQ multiplex PCR. This specimen shows tens of thousands of clones; the ten leading clones hold approximately 2%. The length of the CDR3 is 11 residues. Losses at the gene ends were 9 bases for V and 3 bases for J; bases not matched to a gene: 1. Per germline, CDR1 MNHEY and CDR2 SMNVEV (reference sequence). This rearrangement joins TRBV27 to TRBJ1-1, with 7 bases fitting TRBD1. The clonotype originates from a woman under 30 in good health and CMV-seronegative. Input material: PBMCs. CDR3 sequence reads: CASRGHTEAFF. The CDR3 DNA sequence: TGTGCCAGTAGGGGGCACACTGAAGCTTTCTTT.